This T cell receptor (beta chain) was identified in a study of technical replicates of blood from a handful of donors. The data were produced by immunoSEQ multiplex PCR, yet TCRdb's version contains in-frame clones alone and is incomplete. Here the sample spans roughly 80,000 clones, around 91% being singletons. The TCR originated in a human donor in good health. Sequenced sample: T cells isolated from PBMCs.

The CDR3 region has the DNA TGTGCCATCAGTGAAGAGGGGACTAGCGGATACGAGCAGTACTTC. Translating it yields CAISEEGTSGYEQYF. The rearrangement uses TRBV10-3 and TRBJ2-7; 11 nucleotides align to TRBD2. The CDR3 is made up of 15 amino acids. The germline V gene encodes CDR1 ENHRY and CDR2 SYGVKD. Losses at the gene ends were 3 bases for V and 4 bases for J; bases not matched to a gene: 5.